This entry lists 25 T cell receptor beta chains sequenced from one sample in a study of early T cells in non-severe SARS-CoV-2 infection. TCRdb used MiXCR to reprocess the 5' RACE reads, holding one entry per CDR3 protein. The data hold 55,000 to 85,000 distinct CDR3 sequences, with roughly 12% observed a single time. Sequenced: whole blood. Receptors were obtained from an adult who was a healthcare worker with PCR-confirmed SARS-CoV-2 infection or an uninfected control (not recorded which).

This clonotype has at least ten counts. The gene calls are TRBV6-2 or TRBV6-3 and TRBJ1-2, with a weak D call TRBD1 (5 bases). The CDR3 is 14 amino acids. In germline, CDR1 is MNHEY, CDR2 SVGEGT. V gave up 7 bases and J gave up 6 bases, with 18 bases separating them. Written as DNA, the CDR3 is TGTGCCAGCACCCACCGCGGAGGGGTGAATGGCTACACCTTC. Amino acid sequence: CASTHRGGVNGYTF.

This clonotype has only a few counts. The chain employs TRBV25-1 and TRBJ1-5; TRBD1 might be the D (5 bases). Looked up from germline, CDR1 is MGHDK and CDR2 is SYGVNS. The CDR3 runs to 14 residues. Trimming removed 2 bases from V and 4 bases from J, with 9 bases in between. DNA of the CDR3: TGTGCCAGCAGTGAAGTGTCAGGGAATCAGCCCCAGCATTTT. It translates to CASSEVSGNQPQHF.

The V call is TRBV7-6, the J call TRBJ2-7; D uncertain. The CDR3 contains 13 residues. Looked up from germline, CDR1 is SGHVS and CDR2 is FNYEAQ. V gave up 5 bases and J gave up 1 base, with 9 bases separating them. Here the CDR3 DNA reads TGTGCCAGCAGCGAGTGGAGATCCTACGAGCAGTACTTC. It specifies CASSEWRSYEQYF.

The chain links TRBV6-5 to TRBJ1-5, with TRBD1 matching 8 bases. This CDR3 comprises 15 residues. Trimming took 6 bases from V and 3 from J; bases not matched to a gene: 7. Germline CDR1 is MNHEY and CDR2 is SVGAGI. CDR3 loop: CASSPSDRDNQPQHF. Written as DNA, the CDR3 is TGTGCCAGCAGCCCGTCGGACAGGGACAATCAGCCCCAGCATTTT.

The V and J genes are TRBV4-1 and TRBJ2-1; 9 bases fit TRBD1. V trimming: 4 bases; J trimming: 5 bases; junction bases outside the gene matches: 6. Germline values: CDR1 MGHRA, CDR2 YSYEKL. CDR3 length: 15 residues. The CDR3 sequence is CASSLPGTGHNEQFF. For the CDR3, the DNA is TGCGCCAGCAGCCTTCCCGGGACAGGGCACAATGAGCAGTTCTTC.

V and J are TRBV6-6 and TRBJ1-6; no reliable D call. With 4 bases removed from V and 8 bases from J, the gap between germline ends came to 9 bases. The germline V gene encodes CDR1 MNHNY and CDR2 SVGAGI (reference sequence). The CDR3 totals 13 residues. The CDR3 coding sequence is TGTGCCAGCAGTTTCAACATGGATTCACCCCTCCACTTT. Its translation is CASSFNMDSPLHF.

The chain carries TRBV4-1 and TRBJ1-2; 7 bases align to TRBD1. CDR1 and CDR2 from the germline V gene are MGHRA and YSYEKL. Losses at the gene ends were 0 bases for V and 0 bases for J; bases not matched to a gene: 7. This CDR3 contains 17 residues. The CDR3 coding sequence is TGCGCCAGCAGCCAAGATCGCGGGACAGTAGCTAACTATGGCTACACCTTC. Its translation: CASSQDRGTVANYGYTF.

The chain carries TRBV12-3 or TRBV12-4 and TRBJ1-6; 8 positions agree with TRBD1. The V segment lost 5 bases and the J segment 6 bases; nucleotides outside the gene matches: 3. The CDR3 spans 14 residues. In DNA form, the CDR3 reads TGTGCCAGCAGTCGAACAGGGGGTAATTCACCCCTCCACTTT. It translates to CASSRTGGNSPLHF.

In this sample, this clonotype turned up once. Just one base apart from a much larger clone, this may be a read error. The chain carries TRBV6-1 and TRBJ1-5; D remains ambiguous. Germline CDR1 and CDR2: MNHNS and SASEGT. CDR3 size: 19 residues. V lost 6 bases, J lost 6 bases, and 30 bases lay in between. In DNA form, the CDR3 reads TGTGCCAGCAGAGATGGGTCCTTCTCTTCTAGTCAACGCAGTCAGCCCCAGCATTTT. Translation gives CASRDGSFSSSQRSQPQHF.

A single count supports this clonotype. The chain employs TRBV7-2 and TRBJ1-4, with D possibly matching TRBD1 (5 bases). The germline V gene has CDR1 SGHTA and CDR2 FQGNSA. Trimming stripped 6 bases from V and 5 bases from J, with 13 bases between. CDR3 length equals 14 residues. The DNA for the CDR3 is TGTGCCAGCAGATCAGGGACTGGGAATGAAAAACTGTTTTTT. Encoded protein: CASRSGTGNEKLFF.

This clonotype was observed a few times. CDR3 bases: TGTGCCAGCAGCCACCTGGGAACAGATACGCAGTATTTT. Amino acids: CASSHLGTDTQYF. V usage is TRBV3-1 and J usage is TRBJ2-3; the D is unclear. Germline CDR1 and CDR2: LGHDT and YNNKEL (reference sequence). CDR3 length: 13 residues. The V and J ends lost 3 bases and 3 bases respectively, with 7 bases between them.

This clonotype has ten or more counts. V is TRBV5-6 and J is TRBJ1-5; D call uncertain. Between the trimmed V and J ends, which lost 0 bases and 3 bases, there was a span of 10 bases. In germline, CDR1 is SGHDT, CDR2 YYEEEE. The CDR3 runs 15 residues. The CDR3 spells CASSLGESYNQPQHF. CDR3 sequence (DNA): TGTGCCAGCAGCTTGGGCGAAAGTTACAATCAGCCCCAGCATTTT. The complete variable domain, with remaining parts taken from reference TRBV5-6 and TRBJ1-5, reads DAGVTQSPTHLIKTRGQQVTLRCSPKSGHDTVSWYQQALGQGPQFIFQYYEEEERQRGNFPDRFSGHQFPNYSSELNVNALLLGDSALYLCASSLGESYNQPQHFGDGTRLSIL.

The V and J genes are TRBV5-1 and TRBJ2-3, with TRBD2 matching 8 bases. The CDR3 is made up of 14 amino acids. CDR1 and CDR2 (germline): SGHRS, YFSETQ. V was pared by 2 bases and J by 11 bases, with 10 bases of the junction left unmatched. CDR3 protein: CASSFATSVGRQYF. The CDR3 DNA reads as TGCGCCAGCAGCTTCGCGACTAGCGTCGGTCGGCAGTATTTT.

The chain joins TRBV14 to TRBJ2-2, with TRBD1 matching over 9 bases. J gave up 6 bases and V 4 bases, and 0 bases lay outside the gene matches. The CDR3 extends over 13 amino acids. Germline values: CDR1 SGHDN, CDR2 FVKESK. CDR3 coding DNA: TGTGCCAGCAGCCGACAGGGGGCCGGGGAGCTGTTTTTT. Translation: CASSRQGAGELFF.

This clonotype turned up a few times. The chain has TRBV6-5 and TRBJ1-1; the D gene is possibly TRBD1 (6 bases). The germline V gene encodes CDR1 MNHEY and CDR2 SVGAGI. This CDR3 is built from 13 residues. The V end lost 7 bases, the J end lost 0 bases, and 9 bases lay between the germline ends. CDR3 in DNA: TGTGCCAGCACCGGACAGCTGAACACTGAAGCTTTCTTT. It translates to CASTGQLNTEAFF.

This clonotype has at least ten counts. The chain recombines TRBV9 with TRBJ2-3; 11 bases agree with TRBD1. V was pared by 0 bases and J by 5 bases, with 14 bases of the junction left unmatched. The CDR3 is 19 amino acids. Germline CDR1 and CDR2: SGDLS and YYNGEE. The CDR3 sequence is CASSVGPRRGTGGLDTQYF. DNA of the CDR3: TGTGCCAGCAGCGTAGGCCCCCGCCGAGGGACAGGGGGATTAGATACGCAGTATTTT.

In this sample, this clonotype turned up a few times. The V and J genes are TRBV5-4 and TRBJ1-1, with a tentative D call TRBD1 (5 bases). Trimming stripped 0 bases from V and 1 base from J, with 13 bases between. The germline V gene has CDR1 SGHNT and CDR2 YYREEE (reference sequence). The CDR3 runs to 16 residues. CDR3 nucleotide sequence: TGTGCCAGCAGCTTGGATCCGGGACGGCCGAACACTGAAGCTTTCTTT. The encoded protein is CASSLDPGRPNTEAFF. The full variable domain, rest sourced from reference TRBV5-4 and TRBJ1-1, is ETGVTQSPTHLIKTRGQQVTLRCSSQSGHNTVSWYQQALGQGPQFIFQYYREEENGRGNFPPRFSGLQFPNYSSELNVNALELDDSALYLCASSLDPGRPNTEAFFGQGTRLTVV.

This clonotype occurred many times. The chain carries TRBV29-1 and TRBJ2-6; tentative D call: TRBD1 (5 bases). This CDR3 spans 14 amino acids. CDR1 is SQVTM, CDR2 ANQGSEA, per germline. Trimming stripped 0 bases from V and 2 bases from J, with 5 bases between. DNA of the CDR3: TGCAGCGTTGAAGACAGGGCTGGGGCCAACGTCCTGACTTTC. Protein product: CSVEDRAGANVLTF. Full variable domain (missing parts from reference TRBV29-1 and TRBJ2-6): SAVISQKPSRDICQRGTSLTIQCQVDSQVTMMFWYRQQPGQSLTLIATANQGSEATYESGFVIDKFPISRPNLTFSTLTVSNMSPEDSSIYLCSVEDRAGANVLTFGAGSRLTVL.

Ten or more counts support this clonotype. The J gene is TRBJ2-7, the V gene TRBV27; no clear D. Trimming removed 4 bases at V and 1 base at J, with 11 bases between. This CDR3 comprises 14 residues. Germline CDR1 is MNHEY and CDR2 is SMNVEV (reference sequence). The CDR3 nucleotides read TGTGCCAGCAGTTGGGAAGGCCCATCCTACGAGCAGTACTTC. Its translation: CASSWEGPSYEQYF.

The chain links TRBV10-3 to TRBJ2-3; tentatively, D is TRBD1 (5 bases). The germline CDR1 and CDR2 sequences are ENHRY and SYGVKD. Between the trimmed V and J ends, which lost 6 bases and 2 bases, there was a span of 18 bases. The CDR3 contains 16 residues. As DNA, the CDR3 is TGTGCCATCAGAGGACATAACTTAGCTTACACAGATACGCAGTATTTT. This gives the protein CAIRGHNLAYTDTQYF.

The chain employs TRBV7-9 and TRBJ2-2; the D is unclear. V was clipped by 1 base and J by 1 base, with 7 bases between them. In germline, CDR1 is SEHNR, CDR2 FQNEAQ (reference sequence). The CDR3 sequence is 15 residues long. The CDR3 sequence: CASSLGLQNTGELFF. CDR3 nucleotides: TGTGCCAGCAGCTTAGGGCTCCAGAACACCGGGGAGCTGTTTTTT.

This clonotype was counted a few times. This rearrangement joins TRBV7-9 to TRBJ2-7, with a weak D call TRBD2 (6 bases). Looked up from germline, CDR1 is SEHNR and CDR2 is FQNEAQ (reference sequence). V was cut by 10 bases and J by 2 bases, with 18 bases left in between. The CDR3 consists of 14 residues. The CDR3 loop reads CATRKPGVPYEQYF. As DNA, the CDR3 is TGTGCCACCCGCAAGCCGGGGGTTCCCTACGAGCAGTACTTC. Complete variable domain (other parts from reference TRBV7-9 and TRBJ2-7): DTGVSQNPRHKITKRGQNVTFRCDPISEHNRLYWYRQTLGQGPEFLTYFQNEAQLEKSRLLSDRFSAERPKGSFSTLEIQRTEQGDSAMYLCATRKPGVPYEQYFGPGTRLTVT.

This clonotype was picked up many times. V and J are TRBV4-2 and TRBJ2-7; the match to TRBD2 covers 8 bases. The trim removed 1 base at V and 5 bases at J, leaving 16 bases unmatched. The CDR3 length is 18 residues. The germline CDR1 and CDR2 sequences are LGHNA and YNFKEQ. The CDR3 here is CASSQVYPGQRGSHEQYF. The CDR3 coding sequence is TGTGCCAGCAGCCAAGTTTACCCTGGGCAGCGGGGGTCACACGAGCAGTACTTC.

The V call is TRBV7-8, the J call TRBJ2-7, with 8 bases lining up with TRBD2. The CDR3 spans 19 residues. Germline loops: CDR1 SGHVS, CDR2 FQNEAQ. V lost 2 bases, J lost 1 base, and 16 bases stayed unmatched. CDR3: CASSLKETSGPEGSYEQYF. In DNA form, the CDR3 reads TGTGCCAGCAGCTTAAAGGAAACTAGCGGCCCCGAGGGATCCTACGAGCAGTACTTC.

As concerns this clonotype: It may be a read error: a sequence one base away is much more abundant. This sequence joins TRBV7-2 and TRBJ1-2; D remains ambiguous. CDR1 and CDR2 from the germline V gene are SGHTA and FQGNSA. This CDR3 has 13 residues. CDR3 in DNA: TGTGCCAGCAGCTTAGTGGCTAACTATGACTACACCTTC. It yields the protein CASSLVANYDYTF.